The sequence of this TCR beta chain was determined in a study of shared clonotypes between healthy human individuals. Study context: Three plates were used per donor for CD4 naive, three for CD4 memory, two for CD8 naive and one for CD8 memory. Findings and caveats of the study: Generation probabilities were higher for clonotypes shared across all four sorted-subset donors than for unshared ones.

A deep-level run was used for the assay. The repertoire was sequenced with immunoSEQ multiplex PCR; TCRdb's copy has only in-frame clones and lacks some. The sample records roughly 1 million clones, around 75% being singletons. This CDR3 comprises 14 residues. Germline V gene data show CDR1 as LNHDA and CDR2 as SQIVND (reference sequence). V lost 6 bases to trimming and J lost 4 bases; unmatched junction nucleotides: 6. About this clone: Its antigen is undetermined.

V is TRBV19 and J is TRBJ1-5; 7 nucleotides agree with TRBD1. Sample: memory CD4+ T cells sorted from blood. Subset: CD45RA-negative fraction. The sequence was obtained from a man younger than 35 in good health. The CDR3 loop is CASRWQGGNQPQHF. Here the CDR3 DNA reads TGTGCCAGTAGGTGGCAGGGGGGGAATCAGCCCCAGCATTTT. Using reference TRBV19 and TRBJ1-5 for the parts outside the CDR3, the full variable domain is DGGITQSPKYLFRKEGQNVTLSCEQNLNHDAMYWYRQDPGQGLRLIYYSQIVNDFQKGDIAEGYSVSREKKESFPLTVTSAQKNPTAFYLCASRWQGGNQPQHFGDGTRLSIL.